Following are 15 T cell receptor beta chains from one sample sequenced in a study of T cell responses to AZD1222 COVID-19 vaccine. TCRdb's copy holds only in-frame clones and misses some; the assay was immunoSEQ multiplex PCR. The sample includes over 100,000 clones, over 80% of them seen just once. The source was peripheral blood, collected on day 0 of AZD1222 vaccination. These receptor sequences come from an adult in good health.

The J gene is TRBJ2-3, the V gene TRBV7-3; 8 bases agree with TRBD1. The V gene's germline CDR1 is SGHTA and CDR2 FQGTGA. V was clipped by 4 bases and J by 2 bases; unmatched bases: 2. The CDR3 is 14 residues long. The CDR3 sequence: CASSSGGLTDTQYF. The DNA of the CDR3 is TGTGCCAGCAGCTCAGGGGGCCTCACAGATACGCAGTATTTT.

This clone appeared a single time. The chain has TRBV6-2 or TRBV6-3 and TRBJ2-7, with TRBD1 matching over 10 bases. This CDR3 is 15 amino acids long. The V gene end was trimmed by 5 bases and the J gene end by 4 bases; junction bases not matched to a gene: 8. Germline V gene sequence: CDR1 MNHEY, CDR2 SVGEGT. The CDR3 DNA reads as TGTGCCAGCAGTACGGGGACAGGGGCTTGGTACGAGCAGTACTTC. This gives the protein CASSTGTGAWYEQYF.

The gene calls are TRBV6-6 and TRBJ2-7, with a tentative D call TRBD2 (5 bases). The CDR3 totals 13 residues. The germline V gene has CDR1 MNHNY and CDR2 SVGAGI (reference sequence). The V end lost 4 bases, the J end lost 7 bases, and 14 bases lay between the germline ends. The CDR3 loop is CASSFPAPGEQYF. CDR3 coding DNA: TGTGCCAGCAGTTTTCCGGCACCGGGGGAGCAGTACTTC.

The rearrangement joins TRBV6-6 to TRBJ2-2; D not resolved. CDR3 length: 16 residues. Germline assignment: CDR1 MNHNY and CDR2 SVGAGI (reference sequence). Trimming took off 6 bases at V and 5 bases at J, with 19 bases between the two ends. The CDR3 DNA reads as TGTGCCAGCAGCTCAGAGAATCCGTCGAGTACCGGGGAGCTGTTTTTT. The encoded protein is CASSSENPSSTGELFF.

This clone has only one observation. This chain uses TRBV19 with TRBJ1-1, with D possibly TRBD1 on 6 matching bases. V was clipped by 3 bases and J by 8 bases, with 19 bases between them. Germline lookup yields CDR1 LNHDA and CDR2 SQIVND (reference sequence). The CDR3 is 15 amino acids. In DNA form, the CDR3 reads TGTGCCAGTAGTATCCAAATACAGGGCAACCAGGAAGCTTTCTTT. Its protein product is CASSIQIQGNQEAFF.

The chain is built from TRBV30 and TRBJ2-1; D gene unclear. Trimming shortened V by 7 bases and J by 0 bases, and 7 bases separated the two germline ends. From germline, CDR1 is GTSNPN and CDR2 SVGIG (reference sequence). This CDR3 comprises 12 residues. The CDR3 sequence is CASISSYNEQFF. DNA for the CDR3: TGTGCCTCGATATCCTCCTACAATGAGCAGTTCTTC.

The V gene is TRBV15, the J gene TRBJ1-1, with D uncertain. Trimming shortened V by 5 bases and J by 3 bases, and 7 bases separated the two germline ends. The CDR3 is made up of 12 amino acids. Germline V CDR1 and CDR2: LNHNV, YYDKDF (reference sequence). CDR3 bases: TGTGCCACCAGCCCCCGGGACACTGAAGCTTTCTTT. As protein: CATSPRDTEAFF.

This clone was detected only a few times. The CDR3 bases are TGCGCCGGGGACAGGGGCAATCAGCCCCAGCATTTT. Protein product: CAGDRGNQPQHF. The V call is TRBV10-1, the J call TRBJ1-5; 9 bases line up with TRBD1. Germline V gene lookup returns CDR1 WNHNN and CDR2 SYGVQD (reference sequence). V lost 11 bases to trimming and J lost 2 bases; unmatched junction nucleotides: 1. CDR3 length: 12 amino acids.

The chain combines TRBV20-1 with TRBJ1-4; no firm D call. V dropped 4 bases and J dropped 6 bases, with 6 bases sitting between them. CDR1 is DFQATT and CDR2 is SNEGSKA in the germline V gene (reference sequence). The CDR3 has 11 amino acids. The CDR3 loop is CSAIWDEKLFF. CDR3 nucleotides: TGCAGTGCTATTTGGGATGAAAAACTGTTTTTT.

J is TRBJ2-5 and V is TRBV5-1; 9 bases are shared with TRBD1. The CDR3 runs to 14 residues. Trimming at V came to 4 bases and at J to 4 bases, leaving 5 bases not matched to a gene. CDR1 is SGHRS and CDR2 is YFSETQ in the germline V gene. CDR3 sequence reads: CASSPDRGRETQYF. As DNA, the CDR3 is TGCGCCAGCAGCCCGGACAGGGGAAGAGAGACCCAGTACTTC.

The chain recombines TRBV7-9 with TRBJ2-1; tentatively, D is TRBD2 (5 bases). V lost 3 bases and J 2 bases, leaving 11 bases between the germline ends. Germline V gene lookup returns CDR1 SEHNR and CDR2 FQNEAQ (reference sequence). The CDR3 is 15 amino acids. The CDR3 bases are TGTGCCAGCAGCTTCGACGGAGGCACCTACAATGAGCAGTTCTTC. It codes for CASSFDGGTYNEQFF.

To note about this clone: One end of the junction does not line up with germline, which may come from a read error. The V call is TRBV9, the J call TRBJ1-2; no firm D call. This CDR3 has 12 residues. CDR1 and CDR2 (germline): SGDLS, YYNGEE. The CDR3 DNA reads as TGTGCCAATGGTACCACATCCACTGGTACTCGCTTC. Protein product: CANGTTSTGTRF.

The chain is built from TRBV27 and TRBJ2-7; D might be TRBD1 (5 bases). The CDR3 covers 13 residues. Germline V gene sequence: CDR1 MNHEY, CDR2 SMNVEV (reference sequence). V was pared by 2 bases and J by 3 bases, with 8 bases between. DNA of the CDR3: TGTGCCAGCAGTTTAGGGGCCAACTACGAGCAGTACTTC. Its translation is CASSLGANYEQYF.

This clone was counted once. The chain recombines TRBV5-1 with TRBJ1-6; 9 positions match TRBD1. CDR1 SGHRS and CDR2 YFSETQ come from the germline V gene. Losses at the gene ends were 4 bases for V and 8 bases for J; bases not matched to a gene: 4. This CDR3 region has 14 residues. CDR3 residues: CASSRTGVDSPLHF. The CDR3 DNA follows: TGCGCCAGCAGCCGGACAGGGGTAGATTCACCCCTCCACTTT. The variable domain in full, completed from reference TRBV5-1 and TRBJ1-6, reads KAGVTQTPRYLIKTRGQQVTLSCSPISGHRSVSWYQQTPGQGLQFLFEYFSETQRNKGNFPGRFSGRQFSNSRSEMNVSTLELGDSALYLCASSRTGVDSPLHFGNGTRLTVT.

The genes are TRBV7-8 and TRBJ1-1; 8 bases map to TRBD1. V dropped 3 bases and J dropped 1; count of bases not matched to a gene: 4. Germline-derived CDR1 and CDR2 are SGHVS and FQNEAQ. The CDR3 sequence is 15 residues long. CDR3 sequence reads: CASSLRTGTNTEAFF. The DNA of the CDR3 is TGTGCCAGCAGCTTGAGGACAGGGACGAACACTGAAGCTTTCTTT. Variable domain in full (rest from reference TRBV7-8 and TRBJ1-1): GAGVSQSPRYKVAKRGQDVALRCDPISGHVSLFWYQQALGQGPEFLTYFQNEAQLDKSGLPSDRFFAERPEGSVSTLKIQRTQQEDSAVYLCASSLRTGTNTEAFFGQGTRLTVV.